Below are 21 T cell receptor beta chains sequenced from a single sample in a study of blood T cells in healthy people across ages. The use of a sample-barcoded 5' primer and a J-beta primer mix characterized a second PCR of roughly 6 to 12 cycles. MiXCR, applied by TCRdb to the 5' RACE reads, yields one record per CDR3 protein. The profile shows roughly 640,000 distinct CDR3 sequences, roughly 31% of them singletons. Material for sequencing was blood. The receptors stem from a woman of 80 years or more in good health.

With regard to this clonotype: A much larger clone sits a single nucleotide away, making a read error possible. The chain couples TRBV7-2 to TRBJ1-2; TRBD1 matches at 11 bases. V shed 5 bases, J shed 8 bases, and the junction held 7 bases outside the gene matches. CDR3 size: 14 residues. Germline V gene data show CDR1 as SGHTA and CDR2 as FQGNSA. This CDR3 reads CASSPGTGGRGYTF. CDR3 coding DNA: TGTGCCAGCAGCCCCGGGACAGGGGGACGCGGCTACACCTTC.

There are many counts of this clonotype. One base away lies a much larger clone, so this may be a sequencing read error. The CDR3 reads CASSNSREQYF. CDR3 DNA: TGTGCCAGCAGCAACAGCCGGGAGCAGTACTTC. V and J are TRBV7-2 and TRBJ2-7; D remains unclear. Trimming removed 5 bases from V and 7 bases from J, with 9 bases in between. In germline, CDR1 is SGHTA, CDR2 FQGNSA. This CDR3 has 11 amino acids. Full variable domain (remainder filled in from reference TRBV7-2 and TRBJ2-7): GAGVSQSPSNKVTEKGKDVELRCDPISGHTALYWYRQSLGQGLEFLIYFQGNSAPDKSGLPSDRFSAERTGGSVSTLTIQRTQQEDSAVYLCASSNSREQYFGPGTRLTVT.

The rearrangement uses TRBV19 and TRBJ1-2, with a weak D call TRBD1 (6 bases). The ends were cut back, 0 bases at V and 8 bases at J, with 13 bases in the middle. Looked up from germline, CDR1 is LNHDA and CDR2 is SQIVND (reference sequence). The CDR3 has 14 amino acids. The chain's CDR3 is CASSIEGARRGYTF. The CDR3 DNA reads as TGTGCCAGTAGTATAGAGGGGGCCCGGCGCGGCTACACCTTC.

This clonotype was seen ten or more times. V gene TRBV20-1 combines with J gene TRBJ1-2, with D tentatively TRBD1 (5 bases). CDR1 is DFQATT, CDR2 SNEGSKA, per germline (reference sequence). The CDR3 consists of 14 residues. V lost 2 bases and J lost 5, with 15 bases in between. The CDR3 region has the DNA TGCAGTGCTAGATCTCCTGGGGGTGCGTATGGCTACACCTTC. Translation gives CSARSPGGAYGYTF.

This clonotype was counted many times. This chain uses TRBV2 with TRBJ2-6, with a weak D call TRBD1 (6 bases). The CDR3 runs to 16 residues. CDR1 and CDR2 from the germline V gene are SNHLY and FYNNEI. With 5 bases removed from V and 4 bases from J, the gap between germline ends came to 15 bases. The CDR3 spells CASSRTERSGANVLTF. In nucleotides, the CDR3 is TGTGCCAGCAGTCGGACAGAGCGTAGCGGGGCCAACGTCCTGACTTTC. The full variable domain, completed using reference TRBV2 and TRBJ2-6, is EPEVTQTPSHQVTQMGQEVILRCVPISNHLYFYWYRQILGQKVEFLVSFYNNEISEKSEIFDDQFSVERPDGSNFTLKIRSTKLEDSAMYFCASSRTERSGANVLTFGAGSRLTVL.

For this clonotype: Given a much more abundant clone one base away, this may be a read error. The chain is built from TRBV30 and TRBJ2-1; TRBD2 matches at 11 bases. Germline-derived CDR1 and CDR2 are GTSNPN and SVGIG (reference sequence). CDR3 length: 15 residues. The CDR3 DNA sequence: TGTGCCTGGAGTCATCTAGCGGGGGGCCTCAATGAGCAGATCTTC. It specifies CAWSHLAGGLNEQIF.

This clonotype was recorded a few times. The chain couples TRBV23-1 to TRBJ2-6, with TRBD1 matching 8 bases. TRBV23-1 has ORF status, its function being uncertain. The V segment lost 0 bases and the J segment 0 bases; nucleotides outside the gene matches: 10. The CDR3 is 20 residues long. The CDR3 region has the DNA TGCGCCAGCAGTCAATCTTACGGGACAGGTCATATCTCTGGGGCCAACGTCCTGACTTTC. It yields the protein CASSQSYGTGHISGANVLTF.

This clonotype showed up just a few times. The V gene is TRBV5-1, the J gene TRBJ1-1; tentatively, D is TRBD1 (5 bases). The germline V gene has CDR1 SGHRS and CDR2 YFSETQ. Trimming shortened V by 4 bases and J by 6 bases, and 16 bases separated the two germline ends. This CDR3 is 14 amino acids long. The CDR3 DNA is TGCGCCAGCAGCCCTGGGGGGAGTGTCGCTGAAGCTTTCTTT. Encoded protein: CASSPGGSVAEAFF.

There are many counts of this clonotype. The chain joins TRBV5-5 to TRBJ1-5; D gene unclear. The CDR3 spans 13 residues. The germline gives CDR1 SGHKS, CDR2 YYEKEE (reference sequence). Between the trimmed V and J ends, which lost 4 bases and 1 base, there was a span of 6 bases. DNA for the CDR3: TGTGCCAGCAGCGTCCGGAGCAATCAGCCCCAGCATTTT. It yields the protein CASSVRSNQPQHF.

This chain uses TRBV18 with TRBJ2-2; D might be TRBD1 (6 bases). Trimming left V 0 bases short and J 5 bases short, with 13 bases between. This CDR3 spans 16 amino acids. Germline assignment: CDR1 KGHSH and CDR2 LQKENI. The CDR3 nucleotides read TGTGCCAGCTCACCACCGGCAGGGGCGCGAACCGGGGAGCTGTTTTTT. Translation: CASSPPAGARTGELFF.

This clonotype appeared many times. The gene calls are TRBV20-1 and TRBJ2-7; D remains unclear. The CDR3 sequence is 12 residues long. CDR1 and CDR2 from the germline V gene are DFQATT and SNEGSKA (reference sequence). V was cut by 6 bases and J by 1 base, with 10 bases left in between. The CDR3 DNA reads TGCAGTGCATCCGGGCCGTCCTACGAGCAGTACTTC. This codes for CSASGPSYEQYF.

This clonotype turned up a few times. A much bigger clone sits one base away, suggesting this may be a read error. This sequence joins TRBV7-2 and TRBJ2-5, with a possible D match to TRBD2 (7 bases). The length of the CDR3 is 15 residues. Germline CDR1 is SGHTA and CDR2 is FQGNSA. The germline V and J ends were trimmed by 1 base and 11 bases, with 20 bases remaining between them. CDR3 nucleotide sequence: TGTGCCAGCAGCTTAGGGGGGGGCGAATACAATGAGCAGTACTTC. Protein product: CASSLGGGEYNEQYF.

This clonotype was recorded at least ten times. The chain is built from TRBV5-6 and TRBJ2-5, with no clear D. The CDR3 sequence is 14 residues long. V lost 6 bases to trimming and J lost 2 bases, with 14 bases between them. The germline CDR1 and CDR2 sequences are SGHDT and YYEEEE. The CDR3 protein is CASTPSTVQETQYF. DNA for the CDR3: TGTGCCAGCACCCCATCGACCGTTCAAGAGACCCAGTACTTC. Together with reference TRBV5-6 and TRBJ2-5, the CDR3 gives the full variable domain: DAGVTQSPTHLIKTRGQQVTLRCSPKSGHDTVSWYQQALGQGPQFIFQYYEEEERQRGNFPDRFSGHQFPNYSSELNVNALLLGDSALYLCASTPSTVQETQYFGPGTRLLVL.

This clonotype was seen repeatedly, ten times or more. The chain uses TRBV6-5 and TRBJ1-2, with D tentatively TRBD1 (5 bases). Germline V gene data show CDR1 as MNHEY and CDR2 as SVGAGI. The CDR3 length is 14 residues. Deletions cut 7 bases from V and 0 bases from J, with 12 bases between. The CDR3 loop reads CASTRRGPNYGYTF. In DNA, the CDR3 is TGTGCCAGCACCCGCCGGGGCCCTAACTATGGCTACACCTTC.

Regarding this clonotype: A much larger clone sits a single nucleotide away, making a read error possible. This sequence joins TRBV15 and TRBJ1-4, with unresolved D. The V end lost 5 bases, the J end lost 8 bases, and 9 bases lay between the germline ends. Per the germline V gene, CDR1 is LNHNV and CDR2 is YYDKDF (reference sequence). The CDR3 is 12 residues long. For the CDR3, the DNA is TGTGCCACCAGCGGACTCAACGAAAAACTGTTTTTT. It encodes CATSGLNEKLFF.

This chain uses TRBV5-1 with TRBJ2-4; the D call may be TRBD1 or TRBD2 (7 bases each). The CDR3 has 15 residues. Germline V gene data show CDR1 as SGHRS and CDR2 as YFSETQ. Trimming removed 2 bases from V and 1 base from J, with 10 bases in between. The CDR3 sequence: CASSFQGGAKNIQYF. CDR3 sequence (DNA): TGCGCCAGCAGCTTCCAGGGGGGGGCCAAAAACATTCAGTACTTC. Variable domain in full (rest from reference TRBV5-1 and TRBJ2-4): KAGVTQTPRYLIKTRGQQVTLSCSPISGHRSVSWYQQTPGQGLQFLFEYFSETQRNKGNFPGRFSGRQFSNSRSEMNVSTLELGDSALYLCASSFQGGAKNIQYFGAGTRLSVL.

The chain recombines TRBV20-1 with TRBJ1-1; 9 bases are shared with TRBD1. From germline, CDR1 is DFQATT and CDR2 SNEGSKA (reference sequence). V shed 0 bases, J shed 6 bases, and the junction held 8 bases outside the gene matches. This CDR3 has 15 residues. This CDR3 reads CSARDGTGGRAEAFF. The CDR3 DNA reads TGCAGTGCTAGAGATGGAACAGGGGGCCGAGCTGAAGCTTTCTTT.

This rearrangement joins TRBV7-9 to TRBJ2-2; TRBD2 is a possible D gene (5 bases). The V and J ends lost 4 bases and 8 bases respectively, with 11 bases between them. The germline CDR1 and CDR2 sequences are SEHNR and FQNEAQ (reference sequence). The CDR3 extends over 13 amino acids. The CDR3 coding sequence is TGTGCCAGCAGCTCCCAGAGGGCGGGGGAGCTGTTTTTT. Its translation is CASSSQRAGELFF.

This clonotype was observed a handful of times. It may be a read error: a sequence one base away is much more abundant. The chain combines TRBV20-1 with TRBJ1-2, with TRBD1 as a possible D gene (5 bases). The length of the CDR3 is 11 residues. The germline V and J ends were trimmed by 5 bases and 6 bases, with 10 bases remaining between them. Germline loops: CDR1 DFQATT, CDR2 SNEGSKA (reference sequence). The CDR3 DNA is TGCAGTGCTTGTAAGGGGCATGGCTACACCTTC. Translating gives CSACKGHGYTF.

This clonotype has ten or more counts. This chain joins TRBV7-9 and TRBJ2-7; D perhaps matches TRBD1 (6 bases). CDR1 and CDR2 (germline): SEHNR, FQNEAQ (reference sequence). V lost 1 base to trimming and J lost 7 bases, with 11 bases between them. The CDR3 covers 13 residues. In DNA, the CDR3 is TGTGCCAGCAGCTTAGGGACAGCTAAAGAGCAGTACTTC. It encodes CASSLGTAKEQYF.

This chain joins TRBV5-1 and TRBJ1-4; D possibly corresponds to TRBD1 (6 bases). The V gene's germline CDR1 is SGHRS and CDR2 YFSETQ. V lost 4 bases to trimming and J lost 8 bases, with 15 bases between them. The CDR3 sequence is 14 residues long. CDR3 sequence (DNA): TGCGCCAGCAGCCCGGGGGGGCCGGCGGAAAAACTGTTTTTT. Amino acid sequence: CASSPGGPAEKLFF. Full variable domain (rest looked up from reference TRBV5-1 and TRBJ1-4): KAGVTQTPRYLIKTRGQQVTLSCSPISGHRSVSWYQQTPGQGLQFLFEYFSETQRNKGNFPGRFSGRQFSNSRSEMNVSTLELGDSALYLCASSPGGPAEKLFFGSGTQLSVL.